This TCR beta chain emerged from a study of control samples from healthy donors and cancer patients. CDR1 and CDR2 from the germline V gene are LNHDA and SQIVND (reference sequence). The CDR3 consists of 15 residues. V dropped 4 bases and J dropped 1 base, with 11 bases sitting between them. Using immunoSEQ multiplex PCR, the repertoire was profiled, and TCRdb retains in-frame clones only, with some absent. The data hold tens of thousands of clones, with around 90% observed a single time. Source material: blood. The rearrangement uses TRBV19 and TRBJ2-1; D may be TRBD1 (5 bases). The clonotype originates from a woman in her seventies in good health. CDR3 nucleotide sequence: TGTGCCAGTAGTAGCGGCCAGGGATCCTACAATGAGCAGTTCTTC. Translating it yields CASSSGQGSYNEQFF.